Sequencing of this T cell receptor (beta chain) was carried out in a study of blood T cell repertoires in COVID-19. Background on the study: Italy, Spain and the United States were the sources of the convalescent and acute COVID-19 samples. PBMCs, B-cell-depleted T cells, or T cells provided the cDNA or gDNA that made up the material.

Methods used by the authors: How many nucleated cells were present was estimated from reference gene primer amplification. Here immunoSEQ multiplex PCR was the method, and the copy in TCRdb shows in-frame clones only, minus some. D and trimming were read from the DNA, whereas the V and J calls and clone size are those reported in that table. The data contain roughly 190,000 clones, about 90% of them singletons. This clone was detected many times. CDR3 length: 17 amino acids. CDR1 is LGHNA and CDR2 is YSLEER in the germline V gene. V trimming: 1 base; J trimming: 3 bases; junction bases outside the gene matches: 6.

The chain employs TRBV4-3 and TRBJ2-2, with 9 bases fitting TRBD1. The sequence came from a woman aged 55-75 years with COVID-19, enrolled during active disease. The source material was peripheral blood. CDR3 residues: CASSQGPGQGDTGELFF. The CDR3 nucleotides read TGCGCCAGCAGCCAAGGCCCGGGACAGGGAGACACCGGGGAGCTGTTTTTT.